This record looks at one T cell receptor beta chain sequence and its context. The sample is drawn from a study of blood T cell repertoires in COVID-19. Study-level background: T cells, B-cell-depleted T cells, or PBMCs supplied cDNA or gDNA.

Some clones are missing from TCRdb's copy, which holds only in-frame ones; the method was immunoSEQ multiplex PCR. The table includes about 420,000 clones, about 90% detected once. Trimming cost V 4 bases and J 4 bases, with 17 bases left between them. Per germline, CDR1 SNHLY and CDR2 FYNNEI. This CDR3 comprises 15 residues. The source of this sequence is a man aged 18 to 29 with COVID-19, enrolled during active disease. Sequencing used peripheral blood. The chain has TRBV2 and TRBJ2-7, with D possibly TRBD2 on 7 matching bases. CDR3 region: CASSAPGAGAYEQYF. CDR3 nucleotide sequence: TGTGCCAGCAGTGCCCCAGGGGCGGGGGCTTACGAGCAGTACTTC. The whole variable domain, remainder taken from reference TRBV2 and TRBJ2-7, is EPEVTQTPSHQVTQMGQEVILRCVPISNHLYFYWYRQILGQKVEFLVSFYNNEISEKSEIFDDQFSVERPDGSNFTLKIRSTKLEDSAMYFCASSAPGAGAYEQYFGPGTRLTVT.